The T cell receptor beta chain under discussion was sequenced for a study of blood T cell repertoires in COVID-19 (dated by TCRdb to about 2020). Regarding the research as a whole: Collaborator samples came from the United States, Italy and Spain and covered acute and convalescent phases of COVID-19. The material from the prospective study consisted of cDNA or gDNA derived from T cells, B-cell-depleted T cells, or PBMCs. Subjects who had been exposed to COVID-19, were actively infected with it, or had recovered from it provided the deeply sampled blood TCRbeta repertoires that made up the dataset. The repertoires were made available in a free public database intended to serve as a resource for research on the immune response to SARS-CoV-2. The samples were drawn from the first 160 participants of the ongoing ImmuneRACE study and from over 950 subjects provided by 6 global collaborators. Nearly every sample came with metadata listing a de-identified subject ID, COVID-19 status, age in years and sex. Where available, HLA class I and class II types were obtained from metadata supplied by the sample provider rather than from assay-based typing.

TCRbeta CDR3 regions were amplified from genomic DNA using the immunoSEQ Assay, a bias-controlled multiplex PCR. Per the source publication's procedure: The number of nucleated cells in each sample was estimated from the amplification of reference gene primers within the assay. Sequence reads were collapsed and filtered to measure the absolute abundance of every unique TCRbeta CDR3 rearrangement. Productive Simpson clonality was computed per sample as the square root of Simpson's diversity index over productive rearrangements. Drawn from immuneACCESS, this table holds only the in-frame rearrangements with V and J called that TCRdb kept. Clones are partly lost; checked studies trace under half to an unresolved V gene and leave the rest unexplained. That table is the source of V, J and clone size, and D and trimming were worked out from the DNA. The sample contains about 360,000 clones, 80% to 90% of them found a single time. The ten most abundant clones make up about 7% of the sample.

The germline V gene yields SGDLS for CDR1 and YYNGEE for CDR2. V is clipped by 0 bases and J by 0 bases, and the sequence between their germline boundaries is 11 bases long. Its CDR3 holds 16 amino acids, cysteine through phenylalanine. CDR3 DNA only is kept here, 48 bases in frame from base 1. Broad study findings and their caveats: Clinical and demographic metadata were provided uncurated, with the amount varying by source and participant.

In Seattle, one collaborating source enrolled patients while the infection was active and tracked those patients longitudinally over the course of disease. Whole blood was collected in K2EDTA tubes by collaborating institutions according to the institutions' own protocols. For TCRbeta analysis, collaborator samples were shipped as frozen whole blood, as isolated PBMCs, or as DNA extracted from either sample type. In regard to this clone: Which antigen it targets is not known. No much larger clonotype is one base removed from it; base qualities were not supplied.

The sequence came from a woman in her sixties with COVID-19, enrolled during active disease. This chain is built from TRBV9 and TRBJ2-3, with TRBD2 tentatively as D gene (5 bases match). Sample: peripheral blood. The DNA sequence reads TGTGCCAGCAGCGTAGATCGGGGAACTAGCACAGATACGCAGTATTTT. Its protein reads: CASSVDRGTSTDTQYF.